A selection of T cell receptor beta chains follows, all from one sample in a study of OX40 agonist ivuxolimab in advanced cancers. Sequencing used immunoSEQ multiplex PCR; TCRdb keeps in-frame clones, though not all of them. The sample has tens of thousands of clones; nearly 95% are singletons. The source was CD4+ or CD8+ T cells sorted from blood, collected in a trial of the OX40 agonist ivuxolimab. Source of these receptors: an adult with an advanced solid tumor such as melanoma, head and neck, liver or kidney cancer. Both conserved end residues are part of each CDR3. Each record gives: CDR3 protein, CDR3 DNA, V gene, J gene, D gene, clone size. D genes are given only for firm matches. The size of a clone is reported for some rows only, either as once, few or many, or as a class for expanded clones.

CDR3: CASSLGQGRLNTEAFF; DNA: TGTGCCAGCAGCTTAGGCCAGGGCAGGCTGAACACTGAAGCTTTCTTT; V: TRBV13; J: TRBJ1-1; D: NA; size: NA
CDR3: CSVLSINRLDTQYF; DNA: TGCAGCGTCTTATCCATAAACAGATTAGATACGCAGTATTTT; V: TRBV29-1; J: TRBJ2-3; D: NA; size: once
CDR3: CASSGQGRTGVLRTEAFF; DNA: TGTGCCAGCAGTGGGCAAGGTAGGACAGGGGTCTTAAGGACTGAAGCTTTCTTT; V: TRBV6-1; J: TRBJ1-1; D: TRBD1; size: NA
CDR3: CASVAGPGELFF; DNA: TGTGCCAGCGTGGCGGGACCCGGGGAGCTGTTTTTT; V: TRBV6-1; J: TRBJ2-2; D: NA; size: once
CDR3: CASSVEGRTEAFF; DNA: TGTGCCAGCAGTGTCGAGGGACGGACTGAAGCTTTCTTT; V: TRBV6-5; J: TRBJ1-1; D: NA; size: NA
CDR3: CAISDRQGGTEAFF; DNA: TGTGCCATCAGTGACCGGCAGGGGGGAACTGAAGCTTTCTTT; V: TRBV10-3; J: TRBJ1-1; D: TRBD1; size: NA
CDR3: CASSLIGLAGVTDTQYF; DNA: TGTGCCAGCAGCCTTATTGGACTAGCGGGGGTAACAGATACGCAGTATTTT; V: TRBV27; J: TRBJ2-3; D: TRBD2; size: NA
CDR3: CASSIGLQGEAFF; DNA: TGTGCCAGTAGTATAGGCTTACAGGGTGAAGCTTTCTTT; V: TRBV19; J: TRBJ1-1; D: NA; size: NA
CDR3: CASSVTGVTEAFF; DNA: TGTGCCAGCAGTGTAACAGGAGTCACTGAAGCTTTCTTT; V: TRBV6-1; J: TRBJ1-1; D: NA; size: NA
CDR3: CASRSAGDTQYF; DNA: TGTGCCAGCAGGTCAGCGGGAGATACGCAGTATTTT; V: TRBV27; J: TRBJ2-3; D: NA; size: once
CDR3: CASSVNTEAFF; DNA: TGTGCCAGCTCAGTGAACACTGAAGCTTTCTTT; V: TRBV6-4; J: TRBJ1-1; D: NA; size: NA
CDR3: CSVEDGTGAGELFF; DNA: TGCAGCGTTGAAGATGGGACAGGGGCCGGGGAGCTGTTTTTT; V: TRBV29-1; J: TRBJ2-2; D: TRBD1; size: NA
CDR3: CASSLEWVQFF; DNA: TGTGCCAGCAGCCTTGAGTGGGTGCAGTTCTTC; V: TRBV13; J: TRBJ2-1; D: NA; size: NA
CDR3: CATSRGQGAKYNEQFF; DNA: TGTGCCACCAGCAGGGGCCAAGGAGCTAAATACAATGAGCAGTTCTTC; V: TRBV15; J: TRBJ2-1; D: NA; size: NA
CDR3: CAISEGWDEQFF; DNA: TGTGCCATCAGTGAGGGCTGGGATGAGCAGTTCTTC; V: TRBV10-3; J: TRBJ2-1; D: NA; size: NA
CDR3: CASKGQDTLHYEQYF; DNA: TGTGCCAGTAAGGGCCAGGACACACTACACTACGAGCAGTACTTC; V: TRBV19; J: TRBJ2-7; D: NA; size: NA
CDR3: CASSVRQGANGELFF; DNA: TGTGCCAGCAGCGTACGACAGGGGGCGAACGGGGAGCTGTTTTTT; V: TRBV9; J: TRBJ2-2; D: TRBD1; size: NA
CDR3: CASSKRGGRTDTQYF; DNA: TGTGCCAGTAGTAAGCGCGGGGGCCGCACAGATACGCAGTATTTT; V: TRBV19; J: TRBJ2-3; D: NA; size: NA
CDR3: CASSQDLSGLAPSTDTQYF; DNA: TGCGCCAGCAGCCAAGATTTAAGCGGACTGGCCCCTAGCACAGATACGCAGTATTTT; V: TRBV4-1; J: TRBJ2-3; D: NA; size: NA
CDR3: CASREGLAGSYEQYF; DNA: TGTGCCAGCAGGGAAGGACTAGCGGGCTCCTACGAGCAGTACTTC; V: TRBV27; J: TRBJ2-7; D: TRBD2; size: NA
CDR3: CAISGLLIGELFF; DNA: TGTGCCATCAGTGGACTGCTAATCGGGGAGCTGTTTTTT; V: TRBV10-3; J: TRBJ2-2; D: NA; size: NA
CDR3: CASSWPGQGRSSSYEQYF; DNA: TGTGCCAGCAGTTGGCCGGGACAGGGAAGGTCAAGCTCCTACGAGCAGTACTTC; V: TRBV28; J: TRBJ2-7; D: TRBD1; size: NA
CDR3: CASSQDLGTETGHGYTF; DNA: TGCGCCAGCAGCCAAGATCTGGGAACCGAGACAGGCCATGGCTACACCTTC; V: TRBV4-3; J: TRBJ1-2; D: NA; size: once
CDR3: CASSISGAANEQFF; DNA: TGCGCCAGCTCAATAAGCGGGGCCGCCAATGAGCAGTTCTTC; V: TRBV10-1; J: TRBJ2-1; D: TRBD2; size: NA
CDR3: CASSPIIGDEQFF; DNA: TGTGCCAGCAGCCCCATCATAGGCGATGAGCAGTTCTTC; V: TRBV7-2; J: TRBJ2-1; D: NA; size: NA
CDR3: CASSWSSGSYEQFF; DNA: TGTGCCAGCAGTTGGTCAAGCGGGAGCTATGAGCAGTTCTTC; V: TRBV6-5; J: TRBJ2-1; D: TRBD2; size: NA
CDR3: CASSDPRDSNIQYF; DNA: TGTGCCAGCAGCGATCCCCGAGACAGTAACATTCAGTACTTC; V: TRBV5-4; J: TRBJ2-4; D: NA; size: NA
CDR3: CASSLRGSYEQYF; DNA: TGTGCCAGCAGCTTAAGGGGGTCCTACGAGCAGTACTTC; V: TRBV7-9; J: TRBJ2-7; D: NA; size: NA
CDR3: CASSLSGTGYYEQYF; DNA: TGTGCCAGCAGCTTATCTGGGACAGGGTACTACGAGCAGTACTTC; V: TRBV5-8; J: TRBJ2-7; D: TRBD1; size: NA
CDR3: CASSIHDTQYF; DNA: TGTGCCAGTAGTATCCACGATACGCAGTATTTT; V: TRBV19; J: TRBJ2-3; D: NA; size: NA
CDR3: CASSHKAGVQETQYF; DNA: TGCGCCAGCAGCCACAAAGCGGGGGTCCAAGAGACCCAGTACTTC; V: TRBV4-3; J: TRBJ2-5; D: TRBD2; size: NA